One and the same sample provided the 21 T cell receptor beta chains below, sequenced in a study of blood T cell repertoires in COVID-19. Using immunoSEQ multiplex PCR, the repertoire was profiled, and TCRdb retains in-frame clones only, with some absent. The table shows 180,000 or so clones, with roughly 85% occurring only once. The sample was peripheral blood. These receptors all stem from a man aged 60 to 69 with acute or convalescent COVID-19.

The V and J genes are TRBV3-1 (or the pseudogene TRBV3-2) and TRBJ2-7, with 11 bases fitting TRBD1. The CDR3 runs 16 residues. Per the germline V gene, CDR1 is LGHDT and CDR2 is YNNKEL (reference sequence). V dropped 4 bases and J dropped 5; count of bases not matched to a gene: 10. The chain's CDR3 is CASSRRTGGASNEQYF. DNA of the CDR3: TGTGCCAGCAGCCGGAGGACAGGGGGCGCCTCTAACGAGCAGTACTTC.

The genes are TRBV28 and TRBJ2-7; 10 nucleotides match TRBD1. Germline-derived CDR1 and CDR2 are MDHEN and SYDVKM. The trim removed 5 bases at V and 6 bases at J, leaving 10 bases unmatched. This CDR3 region has 15 residues. In DNA form, the CDR3 reads TGTGCCAGCAGTCCTCCCGACAGGGGGCCTGGCGAGCAGTACTTC. This translates into CASSPPDRGPGEQYF. The entire variable domain, with the rest obtained from reference TRBV28 and TRBJ2-7, is as follows: DVKVTQSSRYLVKRTGEKVFLECVQDMDHENMFWYRQDPGLGLRLIYFSYDVKMKEKGDIPEGYSVSREKKERFSLILESASTNQTSMYLCASSPPDRGPGEQYFGPGTRLTVT.

In regard to this clone: The limits of the CDR3 on the DNA are not certain, so only TCRdb's listed CDR3 is given. CDR3 sequence reads: CASSSSTGSYEQYF. The V gene is TRBV28, the J gene TRBJ2-7; the listed D gene, TRBD1, was not tested against the DNA. The CDR3 is 14 residues long, ends included. Germline V gene sequence: CDR1 MDHEN, CDR2 SYDVKM.

V gene TRBV4-2 combines with J gene TRBJ1-3; 9 bases match TRBD1. The germline V gene has CDR1 LGHNA and CDR2 YNFKEQ. With 4 bases clipped from V and 4 bases from J, the junction kept 8 bases outside the gene matches. The CDR3 contains 16 residues. The CDR3 DNA reads TGTGCCAGCAGCCCCGAAACAGGGGGCGACGGAAACACCATATATTTT. It codes for CASSPETGGDGNTIYF.

The V gene is TRBV15, the J gene TRBJ1-1; D is unclear. V was clipped by 0 bases and J by 0 bases, with 5 bases between them. Germline values: CDR1 LNHNV, CDR2 YYDKDF (reference sequence). This CDR3 contains 14 residues. The CDR3 spells CATSRDPVNTEAFF. In nucleotides, the CDR3 is TGTGCCACCAGCAGAGATCCCGTGAACACTGAAGCTTTCTTT.

The chain joins TRBV3-1 (or the pseudogene TRBV3-2) to TRBJ2-7; TRBD2 might be the D (5 bases). CDR3 length: 11 residues. Trimming removed 1 base from V and 7 bases from J, with 5 bases in between. Germline lookup yields CDR1 LGHDT and CDR2 YNNKEL (reference sequence). The CDR3 here is CASSQAGEQYF. CDR3 nucleotides: TGTGCCAGCAGCCAAGCGGGGGAGCAGTACTTC.

This clone was found many times. The V call is TRBV6-2 or TRBV6-3, the J call TRBJ2-7; 11 bases align to TRBD2. V lost 5 bases, J lost 7 bases, and 4 bases stayed unmatched. CDR3 length equals 13 residues. Germline V gene sequence: CDR1 MNHEY, CDR2 SVGEGT. CDR3 protein: CASSGRLAGEQYF. In DNA form, the CDR3 reads TGTGCCAGCAGTGGTCGACTAGCGGGAGAGCAGTACTTC.

This rearrangement joins TRBV2 to TRBJ2-1; D is unresolved. CDR1 is SNHLY, CDR2 FYNNEI, per germline. V was trimmed by 7 bases and J by 2 bases, leaving 9 bases between them. This CDR3 is 13 amino acids long. The CDR3 nucleotides are TGTGCCAGCATTGTAACAGCCTACAATGAGCAGTTCTTC. This translates into CASIVTAYNEQFF.

CDR3 nucleotide sequence: TGCGCCAGCAGCTCACAGGGTCCGAGCACAGATACGCAGTATTTT. Its protein product is CASSSQGPSTDTQYF. V usage is TRBV5-1 and J usage is TRBJ2-3, with a weak D call TRBD1 (6 bases). Germline lookup yields CDR1 SGHRS and CDR2 YFSETQ. The CDR3 covers 15 residues. The V and J ends lost 3 bases and 0 bases respectively, with 11 bases between them.

The V gene is TRBV5-1, the J gene TRBJ2-4; 7 bases match TRBD2. This CDR3 has 14 amino acids. Germline V gene sequence: CDR1 SGHRS, CDR2 YFSETQ. Germline trimming cut 1 base from V and 8 bases from J; bases unmatched to any gene: 6. The CDR3 loop reads CASSLSGGEDIQYF. In DNA form, the CDR3 reads TGCGCCAGCAGCTTGTCGGGGGGAGAGGACATTCAGTACTTC. The full variable domain, rest sourced from reference TRBV5-1 and TRBJ2-4, is KAGVTQTPRYLIKTRGQQVTLSCSPISGHRSVSWYQQTPGQGLQFLFEYFSETQRNKGNFPGRFSGRQFSNSRSEMNVSTLELGDSALYLCASSLSGGEDIQYFGAGTRLSVL.

The chain combines TRBV28 with TRBJ2-7, with 7 nucleotides matching TRBD1. Trimming at V came to 6 bases and at J to 10 bases, leaving 6 bases not matched to a gene. The V gene's germline CDR1 is MDHEN and CDR2 SYDVKM. The CDR3 loop spans 11 amino acids. The chain's CDR3 is CASSDRDRQYF. CDR3 bases: TGTGCCAGCAGCGACCGGGACAGACAGTACTTC.

This clone was counted between two and nine times. The rearrangement joins TRBV6-5 to TRBJ2-5; 12 bases line up with TRBD2. CDR1 is MNHEY, CDR2 SVGAGI, per germline. This CDR3 is built from 14 residues. With 6 bases clipped from V and 4 bases from J, the junction kept 3 bases outside the gene matches. The CDR3 DNA reads TGTGCCAGCAGGCAGACTAGCGGGGGAGAGACCCAGTACTTC. Its protein is CASRQTSGGETQYF.

The chain is built from TRBV18 and TRBJ1-2; 7 bases align to TRBD1. The CDR3 spans 16 residues. The V segment lost 3 bases and the J segment 1 base; nucleotides outside the gene matches: 8. Germline V gene lookup returns CDR1 KGHSH and CDR2 LQKENI. The DNA of the CDR3 is TGTGCCAGCTCACCGCTCGCGGGACAGTTTAACTATGGCTACACCTTC. Encoded protein: CASSPLAGQFNYGYTF.

This sequence joins TRBV7-8 and TRBJ1-2, with unresolved D. The CDR3 extends over 13 amino acids. The ends were cut back, 3 bases at V and 7 bases at J, with 12 bases in the middle. Germline V CDR1 and CDR2: SGHVS, FQNEAQ. CDR3 residues: CASSFRAGSGYTF. The CDR3 DNA is TGTGCCAGCAGCTTTAGGGCGGGGAGTGGCTACACCTTC.

This chain links TRBV5-1 with TRBJ2-1, with TRBD2 identical over 8 bases. The CDR3 extends over 17 amino acids. Germline loops: CDR1 SGHRS, CDR2 YFSETQ. Trimming cost V 1 base and J 0 bases; bases outside gene matches: 6. Written as DNA, the CDR3 is TGCGCCAGCAGCTTGAACCCGGGAGGGAGCTCCTACAATGAGCAGTTCTTC. Translating it yields CASSLNPGGSSYNEQFF.

As DNA, the CDR3 is TGTGCCAGCTCACCACCGATCGCCGCCTCGGGAGCTTTCTTT. Amino acids: CASSPPIAASGAFF. The genes are TRBV18 and TRBJ1-1, with D unclear. Germline values: CDR1 KGHSH, CDR2 LQKENI. The CDR3 contains 14 residues. V lost 0 bases to trimming and J lost 10 bases, with 15 bases between them.

The chain has TRBV4-1 and TRBJ2-1; D may be TRBD2 (5 bases). Germline lookup yields CDR1 MGHRA and CDR2 YSYEKL. Trimming took off 0 bases at V and 0 bases at J, with 9 bases between the two ends. CDR3 length: 16 residues. Here the CDR3 DNA reads TGCGCCAGCAGCCAAGATGCGGCGGGCTCCTACAATGAGCAGTTCTTC. It translates to CASSQDAAGSYNEQFF.

This chain connects TRBV28 to TRBJ2-1, with a weak D call TRBD2 (6 bases). V gave up 5 bases and J gave up 1 base, with 24 bases separating them. Per germline, CDR1 MDHEN and CDR2 SYDVKM. CDR3 size: 19 residues. The CDR3 nucleotides read TGTGCCAGCAGTCCGCCGGGCAGACGGGCGGGACGGTCCTACAATGAGCAGTTCTTC. It encodes CASSPPGRRAGRSYNEQFF.

V is TRBV27 and J is TRBJ2-3; TRBD2 matches 7 bases. With 6 bases clipped from V and 0 bases from J, the junction kept 9 bases outside the gene matches. Germline loops: CDR1 MNHEY, CDR2 SMNVEV (reference sequence). This CDR3 has 16 residues. The CDR3 sequence: CASRRAGILSTDTQYF. The CDR3 nucleotides are TGTGCCAGCAGACGAGCGGGAATCCTCAGCACAGATACGCAGTATTTT.

This chain uses TRBV11-2 with TRBJ1-1; 8 bases align to TRBD1. Per the germline V gene, CDR1 is SGHAT and CDR2 is FQNNGV. The CDR3 is made up of 12 amino acids. The V segment lost 3 bases and the J segment 12 bases; nucleotides outside the gene matches: 6. As DNA, the CDR3 is TGTGCCAGCAGCTTGATGGACAGGGAAACTTTCTTT. This codes for CASSLMDRETFF. Variable domain in full (rest from reference TRBV11-2 and TRBJ1-1): EAGVAQSPRYKIIEKRQSVAFWCNPISGHATLYWYQQILGQGPKLLIQFQNNGVVDDSQLPKDRFSAERLKGVDSTLKIQPAKLEDSAVYLCASSLMDRETFFGQGTRLTVV.

This clone is a singleton in its sample. The chain couples TRBV2 to TRBJ1-1, with a weak D call TRBD1 (5 bases). There are 15 residues in the CDR3. Trimming took off 9 bases at V and 2 bases at J, with 19 bases between the two ends. Per the germline V gene, CDR1 is SNHLY and CDR2 is FYNNEI. CDR3 amino acids: CASGLGPFGNTEAFF. The CDR3 DNA follows: TGTGCCAGTGGGCTGGGGCCCTTCGGAAACACTGAAGCTTTCTTT.